These T cell receptor beta chains were read from a single sample in a study of blood T cell repertoires in COVID-19. Libraries were prepared by immunoSEQ multiplex PCR; TCRdb keeps only in-frame clonotypes and omits some of them. The repertoire has around 65,000 clones, roughly 72% of them found once; the top ten carry approximately 6.8%. What was sequenced was peripheral blood. These receptors all come from a woman in her fifties or sixties with active or convalescent COVID-19. CDR3s include the opening cysteine and the closing phenylalanine or tryptophan. Fields, in order: CDR3 length, V gene, J gene, CDR3 protein.

17,TRBV24-1,TRBJ2-1,CATSEGTSGRSRNEQFF
11,TRBV20-1,TRBJ2-7,CSAQGLGEQYF
13,TRBV30,TRBJ1-6,CAWRDRANSPLHF
17,TRBV5-1,TRBJ2-1,CASSLALASGLYNEQFF
16,TRBV6-6,TRBJ1-5,CASSYGSRAPNQPQHF
12,TRBV7-9,TRBJ2-1,CASTDSYNEQFF
14,TRBV6-6,TRBJ1-2,CASGARDSNYGYTF
13,TRBV6-5,TRBJ2-7,CASRRTSGSRQYF
12,TRBV6-5,TRBJ1-3,CASSSQGNTIYF
14,TRBV5-1,TRBJ1-2,CASSVSPTGVGYTF
16,TRBV7-9,TRBJ2-2,CASSEPVGVGTGELFF
14,TRBV10-1,TRBJ1-1,CASSEAGVNTEAFF
12,TRBV11-2,TRBJ2-3,CASSYLTDTQYF
14,TRBV3-1/TRBV3-2,TRBJ2-5,CASRPAERGETQYF
15,TRBV7-6,TRBJ2-5,CASSSGLVGGETQYF
15,TRBV5-1,TRBJ2-2,CASSPGTGATGELFF
15,TRBV9,TRBJ2-3,CASSAQGGGTDTQYF
16,TRBV24-1,TRBJ2-1,CATSDLYGTSGRELFF
11,TRBV7-2,TRBJ2-7,CASSNSYEQYF
15,TRBV2,TRBJ1-3,CASLRSGGSGNTIYF
13,TRBV27,TRBJ1-5,CASSFQGGQPQHF
14,TRBV7-9,TRBJ2-7,CASSFPGGGYEQYF
12,TRBV3-1/TRBV3-2,TRBJ2-7,CASSQVHSEQYF